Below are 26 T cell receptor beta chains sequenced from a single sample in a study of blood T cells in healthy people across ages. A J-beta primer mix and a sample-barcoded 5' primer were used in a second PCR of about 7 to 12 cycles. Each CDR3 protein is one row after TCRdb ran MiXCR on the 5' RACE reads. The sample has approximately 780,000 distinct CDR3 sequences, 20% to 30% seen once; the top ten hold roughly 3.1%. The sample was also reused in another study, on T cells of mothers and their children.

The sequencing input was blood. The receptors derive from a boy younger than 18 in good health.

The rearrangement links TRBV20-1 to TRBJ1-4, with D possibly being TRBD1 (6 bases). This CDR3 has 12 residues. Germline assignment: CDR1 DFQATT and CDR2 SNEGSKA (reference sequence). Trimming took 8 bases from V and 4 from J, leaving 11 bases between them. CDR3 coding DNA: TGCAGTATCGGACAGAGTAATGAAAAACTGTTTTTT. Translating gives CSIGQSNEKLFF.

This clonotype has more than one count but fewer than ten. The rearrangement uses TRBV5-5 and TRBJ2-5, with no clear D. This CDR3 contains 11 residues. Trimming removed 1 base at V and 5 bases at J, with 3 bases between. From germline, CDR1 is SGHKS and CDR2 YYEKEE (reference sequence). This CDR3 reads CASSLNETQYF. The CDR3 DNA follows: TGTGCCAGCAGCTTGAACGAGACCCAGTACTTC. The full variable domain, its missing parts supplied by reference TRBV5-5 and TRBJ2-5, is DAGVTQSPTHLIKTRGQQVTLRCSPISGHKSVSWYQQVLGQGPQFIFQYYEKEERGRGNFPDRFSARQFPNYSSELNVNALLLGDSALYLCASSLNETQYFGPGTRLLVL.

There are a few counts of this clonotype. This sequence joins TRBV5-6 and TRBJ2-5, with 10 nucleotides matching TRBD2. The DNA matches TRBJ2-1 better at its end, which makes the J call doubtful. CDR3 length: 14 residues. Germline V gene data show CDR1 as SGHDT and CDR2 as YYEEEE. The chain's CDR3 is CASSFASGGNEQFF. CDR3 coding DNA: TGTGCCAGCAGCTTCGCTAGCGGGGGTAATGAGCAGTTCTTC.

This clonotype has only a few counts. CDR3 bases: TGTGCCAGCAGCTTAGGGTTAGCGGGGGGGAACAATGAGCAGTTCTTC. Translation: CASSLGLAGGNNEQFF. V usage is TRBV11-3 and J usage is TRBJ2-1; 11 positions match TRBD2. V was pared by 1 base and J by 5 bases, with 4 bases of the junction left unmatched. Germline CDR1 reads SGHNT; CDR2 reads YENEEA. This CDR3 is 16 amino acids long.

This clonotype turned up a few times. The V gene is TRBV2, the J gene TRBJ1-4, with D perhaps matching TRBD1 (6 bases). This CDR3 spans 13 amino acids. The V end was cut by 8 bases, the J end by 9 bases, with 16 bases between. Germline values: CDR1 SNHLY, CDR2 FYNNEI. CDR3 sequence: CASQERGRKKLFF. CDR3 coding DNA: TGTGCCAGCCAAGAGAGGGGGAGGAAAAAACTGTTTTTT.

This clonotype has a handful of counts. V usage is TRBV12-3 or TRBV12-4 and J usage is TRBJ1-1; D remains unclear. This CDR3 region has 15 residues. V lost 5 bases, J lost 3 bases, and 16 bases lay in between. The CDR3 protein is CASSSSSRGDTEAFF. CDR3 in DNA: TGTGCCAGCAGTAGCAGCTCACGGGGAGACACTGAAGCTTTCTTT.

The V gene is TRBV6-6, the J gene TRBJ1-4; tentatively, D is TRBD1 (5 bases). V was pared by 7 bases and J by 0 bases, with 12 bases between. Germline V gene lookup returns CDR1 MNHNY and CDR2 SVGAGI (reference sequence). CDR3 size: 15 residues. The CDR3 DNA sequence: TGTGCCAGCACCTCGGGGGGGGCAACTAATGAAAAACTGTTTTTT. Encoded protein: CASTSGGATNEKLFF.

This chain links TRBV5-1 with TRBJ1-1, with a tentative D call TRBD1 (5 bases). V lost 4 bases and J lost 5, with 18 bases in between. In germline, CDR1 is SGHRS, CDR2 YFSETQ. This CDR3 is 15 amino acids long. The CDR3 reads CASSPAGGVGTEAFF. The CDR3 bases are TGCGCCAGCAGCCCCGCCGGGGGGGTAGGGACTGAAGCTTTCTTT.

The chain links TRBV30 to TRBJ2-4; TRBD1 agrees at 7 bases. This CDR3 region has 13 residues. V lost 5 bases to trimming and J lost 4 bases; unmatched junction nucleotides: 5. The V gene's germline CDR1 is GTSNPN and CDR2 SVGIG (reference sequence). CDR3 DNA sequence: TGTGCCTGGGCCGGGACAGTTAAAAACATTCAGTACTTC. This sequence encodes CAWAGTVKNIQYF.

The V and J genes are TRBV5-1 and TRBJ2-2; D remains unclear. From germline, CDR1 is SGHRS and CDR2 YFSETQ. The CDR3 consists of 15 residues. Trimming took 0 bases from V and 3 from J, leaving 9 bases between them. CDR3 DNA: TGCGCCAGCAGCTTGGTAGGACCCGACACCGGGGAGCTGTTTTTT. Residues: CASSLVGPDTGELFF.

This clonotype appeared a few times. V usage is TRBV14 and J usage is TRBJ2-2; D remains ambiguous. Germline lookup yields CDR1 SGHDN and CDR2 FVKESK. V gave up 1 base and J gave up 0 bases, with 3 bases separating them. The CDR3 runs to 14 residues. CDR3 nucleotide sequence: TGTGCCAGCAGCCAAGCAGCGAACACCGGGGAGCTGTTTTTT. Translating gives CASSQAANTGELFF.

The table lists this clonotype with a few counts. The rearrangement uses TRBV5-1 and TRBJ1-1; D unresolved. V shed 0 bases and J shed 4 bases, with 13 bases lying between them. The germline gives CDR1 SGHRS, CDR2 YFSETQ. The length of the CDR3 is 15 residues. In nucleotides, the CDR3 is TGCGCCAGCAGCTTGGATTGGGCAGGAGTCACTGAAGCTTTCTTT. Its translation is CASSLDWAGVTEAFF.

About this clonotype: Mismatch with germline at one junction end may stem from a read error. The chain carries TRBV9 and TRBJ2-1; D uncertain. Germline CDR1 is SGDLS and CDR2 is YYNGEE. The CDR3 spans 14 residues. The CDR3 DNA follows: TGTGCCAGCAGCGTAGAACCACGAAGCGTCGAGCAGCTCTTC. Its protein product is CASSVEPRSVEQLF.

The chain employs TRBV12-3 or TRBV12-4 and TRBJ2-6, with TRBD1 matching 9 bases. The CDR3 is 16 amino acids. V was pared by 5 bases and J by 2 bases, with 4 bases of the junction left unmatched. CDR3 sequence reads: CASSRTGGTGANVLTF. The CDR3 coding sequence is TGTGCCAGCAGTCGAACAGGGGGCACTGGGGCCAACGTCCTGACTTTC.

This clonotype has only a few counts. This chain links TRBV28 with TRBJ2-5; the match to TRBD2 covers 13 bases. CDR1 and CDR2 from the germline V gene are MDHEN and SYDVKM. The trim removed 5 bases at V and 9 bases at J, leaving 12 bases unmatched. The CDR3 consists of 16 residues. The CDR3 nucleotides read TGTGCCAGCAGTGATCAAACTAGCGGGGGGGCGGTGGCCCAGTACTTC. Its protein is CASSDQTSGGAVAQYF. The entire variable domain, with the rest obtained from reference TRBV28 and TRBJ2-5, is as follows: DVKVTQSSRYLVKRTGEKVFLECVQDMDHENMFWYRQDPGLGLRLIYFSYDVKMKEKGDIPEGYSVSREKKERFSLILESASTNQTSMYLCASSDQTSGGAVAQYFGPGTRLLVL.

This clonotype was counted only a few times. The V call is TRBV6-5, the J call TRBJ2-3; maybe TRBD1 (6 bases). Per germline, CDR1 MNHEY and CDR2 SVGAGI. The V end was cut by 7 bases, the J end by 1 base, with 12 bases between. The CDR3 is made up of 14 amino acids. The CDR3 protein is CASMSGQRTDTQYF. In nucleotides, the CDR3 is TGTGCCAGCATGTCCGGACAGCGCACAGATACGCAGTATTTT.

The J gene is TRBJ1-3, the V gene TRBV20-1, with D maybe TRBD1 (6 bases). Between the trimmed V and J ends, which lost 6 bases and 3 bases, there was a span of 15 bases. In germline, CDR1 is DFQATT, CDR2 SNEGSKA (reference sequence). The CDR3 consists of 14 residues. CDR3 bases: TGCAGTGCGATCGCCCAGGGGTATGGAAACACCATATATTTT. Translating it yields CSAIAQGYGNTIYF.

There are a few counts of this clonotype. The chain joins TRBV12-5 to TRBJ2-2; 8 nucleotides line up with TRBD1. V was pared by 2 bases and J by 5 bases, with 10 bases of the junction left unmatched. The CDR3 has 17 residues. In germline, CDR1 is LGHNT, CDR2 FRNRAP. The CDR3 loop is CASGLIKRTGTTGELFF. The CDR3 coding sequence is TGTGCTAGTGGTTTGATTAAGCGGACAGGGACGACCGGGGAGCTGTTTTTT.

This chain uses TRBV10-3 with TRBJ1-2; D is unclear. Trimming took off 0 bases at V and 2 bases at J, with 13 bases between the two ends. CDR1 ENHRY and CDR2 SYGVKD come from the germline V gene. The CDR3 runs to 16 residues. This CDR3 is CAISESKGGHNYGYTF. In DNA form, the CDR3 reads TGTGCCATCAGTGAGTCGAAGGGCGGGCACAACTATGGCTACACCTTC.

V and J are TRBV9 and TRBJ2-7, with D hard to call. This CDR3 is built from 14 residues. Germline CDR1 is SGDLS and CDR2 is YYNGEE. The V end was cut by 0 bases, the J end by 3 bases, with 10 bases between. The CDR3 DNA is TGTGCCAGCAGCGTAGATCAGATTGACTACGAGCAGTACTTC. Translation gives CASSVDQIDYEQYF.

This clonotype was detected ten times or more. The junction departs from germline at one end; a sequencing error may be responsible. CDR3 in DNA: TGCGCCAGCAGTTATTCCAGAGAGACCCAGTACTTC. As protein: CASSYSRETQYF. The genes are TRBV6-6 and TRBJ2-5; no definite D call. Germline V gives CDR1 MNHNY, CDR2 SVGAGI (reference sequence). The CDR3 loop spans 12 amino acids.

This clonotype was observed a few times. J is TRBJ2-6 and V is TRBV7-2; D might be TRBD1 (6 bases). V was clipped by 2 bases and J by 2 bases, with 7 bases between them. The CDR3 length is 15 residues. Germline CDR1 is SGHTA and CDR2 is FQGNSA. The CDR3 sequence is CASSLTGPGANVLTF. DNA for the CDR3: TGTGCCAGCAGCTTAACAGGGCCTGGGGCCAACGTCCTGACTTTC.

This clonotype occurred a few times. The CDR3 sequence is CASSLPDQVLHF. For the CDR3, the DNA is TGTGCCAGCAGTTTACCCGACCAGGTCCTCCACTTT. The chain recombines TRBV12-3 or TRBV12-4 with TRBJ1-6; D gene ambiguous. The CDR3 has 12 amino acids. Deletions cut 2 bases from V and 15 bases from J, with 11 bases between.

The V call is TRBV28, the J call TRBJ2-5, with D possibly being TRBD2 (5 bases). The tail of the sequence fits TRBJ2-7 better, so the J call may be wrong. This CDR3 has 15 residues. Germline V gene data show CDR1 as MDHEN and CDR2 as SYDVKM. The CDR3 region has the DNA TGTGCCAGCAGTTTTCGTGGGAGTACCTCCTACGAGCAGTACTTC. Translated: CASSFRGSTSYEQYF.

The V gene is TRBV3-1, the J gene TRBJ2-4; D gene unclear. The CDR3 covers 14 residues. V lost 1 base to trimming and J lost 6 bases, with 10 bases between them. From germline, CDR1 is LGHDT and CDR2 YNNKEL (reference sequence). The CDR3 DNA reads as TGTGCCAGCAGCCAAGTGGAAGGTTTAAACATTCAGTACTTC. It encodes CASSQVEGLNIQYF.

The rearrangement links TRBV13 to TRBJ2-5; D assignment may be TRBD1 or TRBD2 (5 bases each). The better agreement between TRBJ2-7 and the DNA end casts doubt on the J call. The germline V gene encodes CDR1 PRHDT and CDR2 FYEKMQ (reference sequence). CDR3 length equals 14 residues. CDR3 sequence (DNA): TGTGCCAGCAGCCTCAAAGGGGAGAGGTACGAGCAGTACTTC. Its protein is CASSLKGERYEQYF.